This TCR beta chain was recovered during a study of cytomegalovirus exposure and HLA in healthy donors. About this clone itself: Its antigen is still unknown.

The primer mix had 60 Vbeta and 13 Jbeta primers. Clones were read by immunoSEQ multiplex PCR, and TCRdb kept only the in-frame ones, dropping some. The repertoire consists of fewer than 200,000 clones, with about 80% occurring once and the leading ten covering over 2%. Study outcomes and limitations: Most sequenced TCRs were rare (though some public TCRs occurred in many donors). Sequencing likely caused a cluster of highly shared sequence variants.

Sequences were obtained from PBMCs. This clonotype was sampled from a female donor in good health and CMV-seronegative.

The CDR3 region has the DNA TGTGCCAGCACCTCGGAGGGGGCCAACGTCCTGACTTTC. This encodes CASTSEGANVLTF. The V gene is TRBV2, the J gene TRBJ2-6, with D unresolved. There are 13 residues in the CDR3. The V end was cut by 7 bases, the J end by 4 bases, with 8 bases between. Germline V CDR1 and CDR2: SNHLY, FYNNEI.